Below, one TCR beta chain is given with its context. The germline CDR1 and CDR2 sequences are SGDLS and YYNGEE. The J segment lost 2 bases and the V segment lost 3 bases, leaving 7 bases of the junction unmatched. There are 17 residues in the CDR3. Source study methods: Amplification of reference gene primers was used by the study to estimate nucleated cell counts. Profiled with immunoSEQ multiplex PCR; TCRdb holds only in-frame clones, not every one. D and trimming were read from the DNA, whereas the V and J calls and clone size are those reported in that table. This sample has some 150,000 clones; 80% to 90% occur once, and the top ten carry about 1.6%. The sample originates from a study of blood T cell repertoires in COVID-19. For the study at large: PBMCs, B-cell-depleted T cells, or T cells were the source of the cDNA or gDNA that made up the material.

The sequence derives from a woman in her 50s with acute or convalescent COVID-19. Sample: peripheral blood. The chain recombines TRBV9 with TRBJ2-3, with TRBD2 matching 12 bases. The CDR3 protein is CASSATSGGSLTDTQYF. In nucleotides, the CDR3 is TGTGCCAGCAGCGCAACTAGCGGGGGGTCCCTCACAGATACGCAGTATTTT.